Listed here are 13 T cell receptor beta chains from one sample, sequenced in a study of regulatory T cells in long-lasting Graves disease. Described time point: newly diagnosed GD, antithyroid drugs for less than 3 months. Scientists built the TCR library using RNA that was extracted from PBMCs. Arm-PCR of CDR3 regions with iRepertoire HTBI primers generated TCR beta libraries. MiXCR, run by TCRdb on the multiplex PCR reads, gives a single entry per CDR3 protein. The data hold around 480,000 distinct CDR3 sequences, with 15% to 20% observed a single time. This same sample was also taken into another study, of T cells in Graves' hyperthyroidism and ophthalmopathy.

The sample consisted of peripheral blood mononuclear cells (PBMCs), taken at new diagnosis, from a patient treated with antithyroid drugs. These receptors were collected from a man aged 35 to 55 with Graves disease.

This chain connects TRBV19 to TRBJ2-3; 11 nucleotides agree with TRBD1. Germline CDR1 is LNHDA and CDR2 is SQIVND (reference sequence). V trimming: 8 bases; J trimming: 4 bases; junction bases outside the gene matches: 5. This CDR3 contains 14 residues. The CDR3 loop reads CASSDRGQADTQYF. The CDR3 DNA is TGTGCCAGTTCGGACAGGGGGCAAGCAGATACGCAGTATTTT.

CDR3 nucleotides: TGCGCCAGCAGCGAAAAGGACAGACTCCAAGAGACCCAGTACTTC. Residues: CASSEKDRLQETQYF. This chain uses TRBV5-1 with TRBJ2-5; D may be TRBD1 (6 bases). Trimming shortened V by 4 bases and J by 1 base, and 14 bases separated the two germline ends. Germline V CDR1 and CDR2: SGHRS, YFSETQ. The CDR3 has 15 amino acids.

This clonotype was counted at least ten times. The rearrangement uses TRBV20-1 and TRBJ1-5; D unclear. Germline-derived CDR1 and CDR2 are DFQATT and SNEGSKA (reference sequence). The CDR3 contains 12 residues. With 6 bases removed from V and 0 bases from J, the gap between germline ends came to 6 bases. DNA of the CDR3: TGCAGTGCCACACCTAGCAATCAGCCCCAGCATTTT. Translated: CSATPSNQPQHF.

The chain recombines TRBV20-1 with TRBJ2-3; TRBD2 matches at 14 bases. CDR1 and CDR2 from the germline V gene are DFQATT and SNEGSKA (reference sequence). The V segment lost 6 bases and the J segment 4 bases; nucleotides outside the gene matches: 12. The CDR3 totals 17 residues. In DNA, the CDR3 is TGCAGTGCCACCCCCCTGACTAGCGGGAGGGTCCCAGATACGCAGTATTTT. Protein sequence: CSATPLTSGRVPDTQYF.

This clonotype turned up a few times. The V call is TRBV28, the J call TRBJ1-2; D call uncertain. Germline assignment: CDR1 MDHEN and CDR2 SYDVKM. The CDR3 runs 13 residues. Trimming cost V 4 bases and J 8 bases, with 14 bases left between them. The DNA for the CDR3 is TGTGCCAGCAGTTCCGGGTCGCCGGCGGGCTACACCTTC. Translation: CASSSGSPAGYTF.

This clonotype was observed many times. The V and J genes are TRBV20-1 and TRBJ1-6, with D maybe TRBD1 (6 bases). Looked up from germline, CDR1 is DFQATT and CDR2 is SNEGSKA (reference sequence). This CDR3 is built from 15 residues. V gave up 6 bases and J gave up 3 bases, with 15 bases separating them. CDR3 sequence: CSAPLGGGYNSPLHF. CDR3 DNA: TGCAGTGCACCCCTTGGGGGCGGCTATAATTCACCCCTCCACTTT.

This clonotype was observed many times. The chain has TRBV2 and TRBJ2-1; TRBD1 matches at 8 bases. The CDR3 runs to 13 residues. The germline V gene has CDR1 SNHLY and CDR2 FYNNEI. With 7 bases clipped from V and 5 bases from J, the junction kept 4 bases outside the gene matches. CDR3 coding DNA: TGTGCCAGCAAACAGGGGGTAGACAATGAGCAGTTCTTC. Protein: CASKQGVDNEQFF.

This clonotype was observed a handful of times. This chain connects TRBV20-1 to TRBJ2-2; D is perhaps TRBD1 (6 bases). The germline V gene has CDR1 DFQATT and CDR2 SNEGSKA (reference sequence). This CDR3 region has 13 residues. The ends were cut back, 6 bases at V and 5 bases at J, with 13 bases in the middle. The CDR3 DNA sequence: TGCAGTGCGAGAATAACAGGGACCGGGGAGCTGTTTTTT. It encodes CSARITGTGELFF.

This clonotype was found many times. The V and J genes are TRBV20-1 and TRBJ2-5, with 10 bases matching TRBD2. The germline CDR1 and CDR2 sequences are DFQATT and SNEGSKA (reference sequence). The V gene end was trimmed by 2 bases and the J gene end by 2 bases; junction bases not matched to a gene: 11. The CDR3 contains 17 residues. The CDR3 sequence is CSARSLAGVRVQETQYF. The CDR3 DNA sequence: TGCAGTGCTAGAAGCCTAGCGGGAGTACGGGTGCAAGAGACCCAGTACTTC.

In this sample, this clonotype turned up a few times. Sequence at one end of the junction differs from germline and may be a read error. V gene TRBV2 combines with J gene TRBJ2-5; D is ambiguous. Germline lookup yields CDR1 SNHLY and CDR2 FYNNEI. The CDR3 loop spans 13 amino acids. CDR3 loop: CASSSPPGATQYF. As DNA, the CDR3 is TGTGCCAGCAGTTCCCCCCCAGGAGCGACCCAGTATTTC.

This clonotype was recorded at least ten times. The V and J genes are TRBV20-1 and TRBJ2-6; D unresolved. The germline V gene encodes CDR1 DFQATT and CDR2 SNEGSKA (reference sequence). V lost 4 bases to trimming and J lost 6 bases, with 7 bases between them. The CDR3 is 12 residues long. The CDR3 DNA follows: TGCAGTGCTAACTCCTTGGCCAACGTCCTGACTTTC. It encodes CSANSLANVLTF.

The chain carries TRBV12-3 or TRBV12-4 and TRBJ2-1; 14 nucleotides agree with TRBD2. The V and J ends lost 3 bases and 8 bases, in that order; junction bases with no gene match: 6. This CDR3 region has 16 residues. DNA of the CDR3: TGTGCCAGCAGTTTTAAGTTGGGACTAGCGGGAGATGAGCAGTTCTTC. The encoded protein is CASSFKLGLAGDEQFF.

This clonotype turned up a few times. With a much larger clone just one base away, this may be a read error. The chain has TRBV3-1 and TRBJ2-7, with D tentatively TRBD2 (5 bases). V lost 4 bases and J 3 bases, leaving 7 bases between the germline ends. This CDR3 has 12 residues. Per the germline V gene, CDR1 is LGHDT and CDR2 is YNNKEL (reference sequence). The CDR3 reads CASSRGFYEQYF. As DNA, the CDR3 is TGTGCCAGCAGCCGAGGGTTCTACGAGCAGTACTTC.